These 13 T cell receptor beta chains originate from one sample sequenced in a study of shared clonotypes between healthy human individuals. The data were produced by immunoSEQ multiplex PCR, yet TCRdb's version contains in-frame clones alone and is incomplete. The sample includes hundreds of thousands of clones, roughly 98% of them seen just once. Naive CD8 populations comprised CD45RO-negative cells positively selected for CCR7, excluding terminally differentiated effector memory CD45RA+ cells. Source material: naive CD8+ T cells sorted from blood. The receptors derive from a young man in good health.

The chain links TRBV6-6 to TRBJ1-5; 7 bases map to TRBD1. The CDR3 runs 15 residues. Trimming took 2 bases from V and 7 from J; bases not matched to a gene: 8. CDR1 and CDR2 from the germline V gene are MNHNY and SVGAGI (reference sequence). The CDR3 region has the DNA TGTGCCAGCAGTTACGACAGGGCTGGTGAACAGCCCCAGCATTTT. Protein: CASSYDRAGEQPQHF.

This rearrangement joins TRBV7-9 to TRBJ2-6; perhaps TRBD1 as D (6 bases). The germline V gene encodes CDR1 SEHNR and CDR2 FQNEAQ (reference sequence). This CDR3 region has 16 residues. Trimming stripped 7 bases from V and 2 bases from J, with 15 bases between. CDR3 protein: CASIATSGAGANVLTF. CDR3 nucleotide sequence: TGTGCCAGCATTGCTACATCAGGGGCTGGGGCCAACGTCCTGACTTTC. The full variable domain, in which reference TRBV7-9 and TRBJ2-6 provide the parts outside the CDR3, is DTGVSQNPRHKITKRGQNVTFRCDPISEHNRLYWYRQTLGQGPEFLTYFQNEAQLEKSRLLSDRFSAERPKGSFSTLEIQRTEQGDSAMYLCASIATSGAGANVLTFGAGSRLTVL.

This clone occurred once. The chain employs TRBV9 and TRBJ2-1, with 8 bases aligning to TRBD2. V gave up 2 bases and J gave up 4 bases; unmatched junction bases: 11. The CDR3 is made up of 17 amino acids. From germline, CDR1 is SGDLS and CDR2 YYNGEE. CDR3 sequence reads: CASSVRTSGSGYNEQFF. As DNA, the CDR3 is TGTGCCAGCAGCGTCAGAACCAGCGGGAGTGGTTACAATGAGCAGTTCTTC.

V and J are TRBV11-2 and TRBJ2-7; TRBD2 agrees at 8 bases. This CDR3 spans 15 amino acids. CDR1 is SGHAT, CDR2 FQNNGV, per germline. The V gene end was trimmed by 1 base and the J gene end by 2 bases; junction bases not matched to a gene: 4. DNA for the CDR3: TGTGCCAGCAGCTTAGCGGGGGGGTTACCCTACGAGCAGTACTTC. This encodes CASSLAGGLPYEQYF.

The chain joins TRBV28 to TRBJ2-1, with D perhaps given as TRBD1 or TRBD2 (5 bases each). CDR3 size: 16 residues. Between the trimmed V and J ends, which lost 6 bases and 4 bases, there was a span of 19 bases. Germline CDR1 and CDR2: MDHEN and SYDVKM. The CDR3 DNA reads TGTGCCAGCAGAATCTTGAGGGACGAGAAGTACAATGAGCAGTTCTTC. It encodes CASRILRDEKYNEQFF. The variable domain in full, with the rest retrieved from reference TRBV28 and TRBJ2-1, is DVKVTQSSRYLVKRTGEKVFLECVQDMDHENMFWYRQDPGLGLRLIYFSYDVKMKEKGDIPEGYSVSREKKERFSLILESASTNQTSMYLCASRILRDEKYNEQFFGPGTRLTVL.

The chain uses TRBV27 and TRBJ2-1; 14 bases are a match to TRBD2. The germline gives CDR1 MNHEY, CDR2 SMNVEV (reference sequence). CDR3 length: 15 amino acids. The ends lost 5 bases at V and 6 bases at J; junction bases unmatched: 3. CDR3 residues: CASSGGLAGANEQFF. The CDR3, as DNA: TGTGCCAGCAGTGGGGGACTAGCGGGAGCCAATGAGCAGTTCTTC.

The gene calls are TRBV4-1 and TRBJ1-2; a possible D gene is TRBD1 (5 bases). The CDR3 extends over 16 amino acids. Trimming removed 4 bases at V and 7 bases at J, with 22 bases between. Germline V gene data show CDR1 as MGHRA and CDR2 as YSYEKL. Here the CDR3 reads CASSLLPARVVSGYTF. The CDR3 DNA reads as TGCGCCAGCAGCCTCCTACCGGCCAGGGTGGTGAGTGGCTACACCTTC.

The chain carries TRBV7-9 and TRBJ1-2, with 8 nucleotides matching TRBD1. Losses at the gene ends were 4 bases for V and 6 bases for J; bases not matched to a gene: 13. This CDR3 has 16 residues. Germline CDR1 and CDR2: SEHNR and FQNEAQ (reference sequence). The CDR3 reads CASSYWTIGTGDGYTF. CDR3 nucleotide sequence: TGTGCCAGCAGCTATTGGACCATCGGGACAGGAGATGGCTACACCTTC. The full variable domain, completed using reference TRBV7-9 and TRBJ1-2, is DTGVSQNPRHKITKRGQNVTFRCDPISEHNRLYWYRQTLGQGPEFLTYFQNEAQLEKSRLLSDRFSAERPKGSFSTLEIQRTEQGDSAMYLCASSYWTIGTGDGYTFGSGTRLTVV.

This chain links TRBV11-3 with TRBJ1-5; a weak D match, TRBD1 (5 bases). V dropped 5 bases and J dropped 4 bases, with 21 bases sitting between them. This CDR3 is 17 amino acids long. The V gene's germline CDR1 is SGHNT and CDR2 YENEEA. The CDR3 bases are TGTGCCAGCAGCATTAGTGGCCCGTGGGGGAGAAATCAGCCCCAGCATTTT. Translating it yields CASSISGPWGRNQPQHF.

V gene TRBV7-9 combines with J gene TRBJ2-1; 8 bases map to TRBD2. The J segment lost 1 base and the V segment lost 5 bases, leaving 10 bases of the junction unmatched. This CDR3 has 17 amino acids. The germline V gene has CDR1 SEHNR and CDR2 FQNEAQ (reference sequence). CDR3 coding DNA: TGTGCCAGCAGCACCGATAGCGGGGCCCGGTCCTACAATGAGCAGTTCTTC. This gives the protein CASSTDSGARSYNEQFF. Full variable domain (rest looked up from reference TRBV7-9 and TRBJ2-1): DTGVSQNPRHKITKRGQNVTFRCDPISEHNRLYWYRQTLGQGPEFLTYFQNEAQLEKSRLLSDRFSAERPKGSFSTLEIQRTEQGDSAMYLCASSTDSGARSYNEQFFGPGTRLTVL.

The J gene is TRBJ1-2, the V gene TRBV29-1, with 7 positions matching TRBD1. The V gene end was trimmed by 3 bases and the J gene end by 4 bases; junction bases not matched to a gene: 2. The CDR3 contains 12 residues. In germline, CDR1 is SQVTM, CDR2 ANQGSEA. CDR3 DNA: TGCAGCGTTGAGGACAGGTTCTATGGCTACACCTTC. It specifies CSVEDRFYGYTF.

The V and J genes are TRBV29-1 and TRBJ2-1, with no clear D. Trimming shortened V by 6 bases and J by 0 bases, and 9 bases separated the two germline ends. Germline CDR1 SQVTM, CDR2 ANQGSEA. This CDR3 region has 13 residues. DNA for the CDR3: TGCAGCGTAACAATTAGCTCCTACAATGAGCAGTTCTTC. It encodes CSVTISSYNEQFF.

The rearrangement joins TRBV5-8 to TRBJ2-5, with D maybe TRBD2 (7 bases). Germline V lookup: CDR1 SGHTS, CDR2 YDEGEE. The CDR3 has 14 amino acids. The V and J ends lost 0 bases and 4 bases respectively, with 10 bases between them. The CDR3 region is CASSLVGGRETQYF. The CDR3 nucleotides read TGTGCCAGCAGCTTGGTCGGGGGGCGAGAGACCCAGTACTTC.